A selection of T cell receptor beta chains follows, all from one sample in a study of T cell clones after liver transplantation. The assay was immunoSEQ multiplex PCR, and TCRdb's table has in-frame clones only and misses some. The sample shows tens of thousands of clones, 71% of them seen only once. The sample in question was CD4+ T cells from blood, obtained before liver transplant. All receptors come from a human donor who received a liver transplant. CDR3s include the opening cysteine and the closing phenylalanine or tryptophan. Fields, in order: J gene, V gene, CDR3 protein.

TRBJ1-2,TRBV29-1,CTVGGDYGYTF
TRBJ1-2,TRBV7-2,CASSLETDSYGYTF
TRBJ1-2,TRBV4-1,CASSQGGGLSNYGYTF
TRBJ1-1,TRBV30,CAWSAPGHYAEAFF
TRBJ1-4,TRBV5-4,CASSSRGLVGEKLFF
TRBJ1-3,TRBV9,CASSVEGRGSGNTIYF
TRBJ1-3,TRBV9,CASSPRTGANTIYF
TRBJ2-1,TRBV6-1,CASNPGTGGSYEQFF
TRBJ2-3,TRBV9,CASSADRGGRTDTQYF
TRBJ2-2,TRBV19,CASTTGPNTGELFF
TRBJ2-1,TRBV20-1,CSALSYNEQFF
TRBJ2-3,TRBV5-1,CASSLAPLTSGAADTQYF
TRBJ1-5,TRBV28,CAIRTSGDQPQHF
TRBJ1-6,TRBV4-2,CASSQDRESPLHF
TRBJ2-7,TRBV19,CASSISAAYYEQYF
TRBJ1-6,TRBV6-1,CASMERDRVSPLHF
TRBJ2-1,TRBV11-2,CASSPRLASYNEQFF
TRBJ2-5,TRBV6-5,CASSRGFQETQYF
TRBJ2-1,TRBV28,CASSLAGGSYNEQFF
TRBJ1-5,TRBV2,CASSEITSAGNQPQHF
TRBJ2-7,TRBV2,CASSLSVYEQYF
TRBJ2-7,TRBV29-1,CSVFAGHSYEQYF
TRBJ2-7,TRBV6-6,CASRRQGDSYEQYF
TRBJ1-6,TRBV18,CASSPGSNNSPLHF
TRBJ1-2,TRBV6-5,CASRLQGEINYGYTF
TRBJ2-6,TRBV28,CASSGTGGLGANVLTF
TRBJ2-3,TRBV19,CASSMGGVFTDTQYF
TRBJ2-2,TRBV6-4,CASSLQSGRGTGELFF
TRBJ2-7,TRBV15,CATSRDLGQGLEQYF
TRBJ2-6,TRBV6-5,CASSLNFGANVLTF
TRBJ2-5,TRBV15,CATSRDHEVQYF
TRBJ1-1,TRBV5-8,CASSPVWTGRRGTEAFF
TRBJ1-1,TRBV5-5,CASNAGNTEAFF
TRBJ1-1,TRBV30,CAWASQGAREAEAFF
TRBJ2-2,TRBV5-1,CASSPGGTGELFF
TRBJ1-1,TRBV7-9,CASSQIKATGLGTEAFF
TRBJ1-6,TRBV14,CASSQGQGPDSPLHF
TRBJ2-7,TRBV11-2,CASSPRQVLGYEQYF
TRBJ2-7,TRBV9,CASSLSLGQGYEQYF
TRBJ1-4,TRBV7-9,CASRKGQNNEKLFF
TRBJ1-2,TRBV28,CASSLWGDSNNYGYTF
TRBJ2-3,TRBV4-2,CASSQETGLAGGPDTQYF
TRBJ1-4,TRBV28,CASSLPGQGSEKLFF
TRBJ2-2,TRBV11-3,CASSPLGGGANGELFF